This passage covers 24 T cell receptor beta chains from one sample sequenced in a study of blood T cell repertoires in COVID-19 (TCRdb year 2020). The receptor library was made with the immunoSEQ multiplex PCR assay. This immuneACCESS table, as held by TCRdb, lists in-frame sequences with V and J called but not all clones. Of the missing ones, under half trace to an unresolved V gene in checked studies; the others have no known cause. The sample profile shows 62,000 or so clones; 88% of them were found once. The leading ten clones occupy 4.5% to 6% of the sample. The sample comprised peripheral blood. The source of these receptors is a human donor in a cohort sampled during active COVID-19.

V usage is TRBV5-1 and J usage is TRBJ2-1; 11 bases are a match to TRBD2. This CDR3 has 16 residues. V trimming: 5 bases; J trimming: 2 bases; junction bases outside the gene matches: 6. Germline CDR1 and CDR2: SGHRS and YFSETQ. CDR3 DNA: TGCGCCAGCAGTCCTCCGGGACTAGCGGCCTACAATGAGCAGTTCTTC. Its protein product is CASSPPGLAAYNEQFF.

This clone was picked up a small number of times. The rearrangement uses TRBV6-5 and TRBJ1-2; TRBD1 might be the D (5 bases). The CDR3 loop spans 13 amino acids. The V end lost 6 bases, the J end lost 2 bases, and 10 bases lay between the germline ends. CDR1 and CDR2 from the germline V gene are MNHEY and SVGAGI. The CDR3 is CASSKDSNYGYTF. The CDR3 DNA follows: TGTGCCAGCAGCAAAGACAGCAACTATGGCTACACCTTC.

The chain combines TRBV5-1 with TRBJ1-2; D remains ambiguous. In germline, CDR1 is SGHRS, CDR2 YFSETQ. V was trimmed by 0 bases and J by 4 bases, leaving 7 bases between them. The CDR3 has 13 amino acids. The CDR3 region has the DNA TGCGCCAGCAGCTTGGACCCCAGCTATGGCTACACCTTC. Protein sequence: CASSLDPSYGYTF.

This sequence joins TRBV7-6 and TRBJ2-3; 13 bases are shared with TRBD2. Germline V CDR1 and CDR2: SGHVS, FNYEAQ. The CDR3 totals 16 residues. With V trimmed by 5 bases and J by 6 bases, 8 bases remained unmatched. As DNA, the CDR3 is TGTGCCAGCAGCGCCAAGACTAGCGGGGGGCTGGATACGCAGTATTTT. It translates to CASSAKTSGGLDTQYF.

V is TRBV10-3 and J is TRBJ1-6; 7 nucleotides match TRBD1. J was trimmed by 7 bases and V by 11 bases; bases with no gene match: 8. The CDR3 consists of 13 residues. The germline gives CDR1 ENHRY, CDR2 SYGVKD. The DNA of the CDR3 is TGTGCCGCACAGGGGTTCCCAAATTCACCCCTCCACTTT. As protein: CAAQGFPNSPLHF.

The chain links TRBV19 to TRBJ2-1; weak D call: TRBD2 (6 bases). The CDR3 contains 14 residues. Trimming pared 5 bases from V and 3 bases from J, leaving 11 bases between. Per germline, CDR1 LNHDA and CDR2 SQIVND (reference sequence). DNA of the CDR3: TGTGCCAGTAGTCTGGCGGGATACTACAATGAGCAGTTCTTC. Its protein is CASSLAGYYNEQFF.

Only one count was recorded for this clone. This chain's CDR3 is CASSWGRGGETQYF. For the CDR3, the DNA is TGTGCCAGCAGTTGGGGCCGGGGGGGAGAGACCCAGTACTTC. This sequence joins TRBV28 and TRBJ2-5, with 8 bases matching TRBD2. The CDR3 runs 14 residues. Germline trimming cut 4 bases from V and 4 bases from J; bases unmatched to any gene: 5. Germline assignment: CDR1 MDHEN and CDR2 SYDVKM.

This chain connects TRBV5-6 to TRBJ2-1, with 8 bases aligning to TRBD1. CDR3 length equals 15 residues. V trimming: 5 bases; J trimming: 7 bases; junction bases outside the gene matches: 11. The germline CDR1 and CDR2 sequences are SGHDT and YYEEEE. The CDR3 DNA follows: TGTGCCAGCAGGAGACGGACAGGGTCAAGGAATGAGCAGTTCTTC. This gives the protein CASRRRTGSRNEQFF.

The chain links TRBV28 to TRBJ2-3; perhaps TRBD2 as D (6 bases). The CDR3 spans 14 residues. Trimming pared 5 bases from V and 4 bases from J, leaving 13 bases between. Germline values: CDR1 MDHEN, CDR2 SYDVKM. This chain's CDR3 is CASSQLGGADTQYF. The DNA for the CDR3 is TGTGCCAGCAGTCAACTAGGCGGGGCAGATACGCAGTATTTT.

This rearrangement joins TRBV24-1 to TRBJ2-5; 8 nucleotides agree with TRBD1. V lost 4 bases to trimming and J lost 5 bases; unmatched junction nucleotides: 11. CDR3 length: 16 residues. Germline lookup yields CDR1 KGHDR and CDR2 SFDVKD. This CDR3 is CATSDSRQGLLETQYF. DNA of the CDR3: TGTGCCACCAGTGACTCTAGACAGGGGTTATTGGAGACCCAGTACTTC.

J is TRBJ2-3 and V is TRBV7-9; 7 nucleotides match TRBD1. The germline CDR1 and CDR2 sequences are SEHNR and FQNEAQ (reference sequence). There are 14 residues in the CDR3. V trimming: 5 bases; J trimming: 2 bases; junction bases outside the gene matches: 4. CDR3: CASSETGYTDTQYF. The CDR3 DNA follows: TGTGCCAGCAGCGAGACAGGGTACACAGATACGCAGTATTTT.

The V and J genes are TRBV7-2 and TRBJ2-1, with 13 bases fitting TRBD2. Per the germline V gene, CDR1 is SGHTA and CDR2 is FQGNSA. J lost 7 bases, V lost 11 bases, and 8 bases had no gene match. The CDR3 consists of 14 residues. The CDR3 DNA reads as TGTGCCTCCAGGACTAGCGGGAGCGGGAATGAGCAGTTCTTC. Amino acid sequence: CASRTSGSGNEQFF.

This chain uses TRBV11-3 with TRBJ2-1, with D possibly TRBD2 on 7 matching bases. Germline V lookup: CDR1 SGHNT, CDR2 YENEEA. Trimming shortened V by 5 bases and J by 4 bases, and 12 bases separated the two germline ends. The CDR3 spans 14 residues. The DNA of the CDR3 is TGTGCCAGCAGCCCGGGGGGCGCATACAATGAGCAGTTCTTC. This sequence encodes CASSPGGAYNEQFF.

The chain links TRBV5-1 to TRBJ1-3; the D is unclear. V lost 4 bases and J 1 base, leaving 6 bases between the germline ends. This CDR3 contains 13 residues. Germline CDR1 SGHRS, CDR2 YFSETQ. The DNA for the CDR3 is TGCGCCAGCAGCCCGGGTTCTGGAAACACCATATATTTT. Translation: CASSPGSGNTIYF.

The chain combines TRBV19 with TRBJ2-7, with D hard to call. The germline V and J ends were trimmed by 1 base and 7 bases, with 20 bases remaining between them. Per the germline V gene, CDR1 is LNHDA and CDR2 is SQIVND (reference sequence). The CDR3 is 16 residues long. The CDR3 DNA is TGTGCCAGTAGTATAGGAAAGGTTTTTCGGGTGGATGAGCAGTACTTC. This codes for CASSIGKVFRVDEQYF.

This chain links TRBV5-1 with TRBJ2-4, with 9 bases fitting TRBD1. Losses at the gene ends were 4 bases for V and 8 bases for J; bases not matched to a gene: 10. The CDR3 has 15 amino acids. CDR1 is SGHRS, CDR2 YFSETQ, per germline. CDR3 sequence: CASSSSGTGSDIQYF. The CDR3 DNA sequence: TGCGCCAGCAGCAGCTCCGGGACAGGGAGCGACATTCAGTACTTC.

This clone has only a few counts. This chain links TRBV28 with TRBJ1-2, with 8 bases aligning to TRBD1. This CDR3 is built from 15 residues. Germline V gene sequence: CDR1 MDHEN, CDR2 SYDVKM. V lost 7 bases and J lost 1; bases outside the gene matches: 8. CDR3 sequence: CASIPSGGVNYGYTF. In DNA form, the CDR3 reads TGTGCCAGCATCCCTTCAGGGGGCGTTAACTATGGCTACACCTTC.

V is TRBV5-8 and J is TRBJ2-5; TRBD2 matches at 11 bases. V lost 4 bases to trimming and J lost 6 bases; unmatched junction nucleotides: 14. Germline V gives CDR1 SGHTS, CDR2 YDEGEE. CDR3 length: 17 residues. This chain's CDR3 is CASSPVPGLAGGKTQYF. The CDR3 coding sequence is TGTGCCAGCAGCCCTGTACCGGGTCTAGCGGGGGGAAAGACCCAGTACTTC.

A note on this clone: This sample includes further DNA sequences coding for the same CDR3. This sequence joins TRBV20-1 and TRBJ2-7; D not certain. The CDR3 runs to 11 residues. The germline CDR1 and CDR2 sequences are DFQATT and SNEGSKA (reference sequence). V lost 5 bases and J lost 0, with 5 bases in between. The CDR3 here is CSASSSYEQYF. The DNA of the CDR3 is TGCAGTGCTTCGAGCTCCTACGAGCAGTACTTC.

The chain has TRBV4-2 and TRBJ1-4, with unresolved D. In germline, CDR1 is LGHNA, CDR2 YNFKEQ. The germline V and J ends were trimmed by 0 bases and 8 bases, with 16 bases remaining between them. This CDR3 region has 16 residues. The CDR3 DNA follows: TGTGCCAGCAGCCAAGAGCTCGGACTTACGGGAGAAAAACTGTTTTTT. As protein: CASSQELGLTGEKLFF.

The chain recombines TRBV14 with TRBJ2-1, with 9 bases fitting TRBD1. The V gene end was trimmed by 4 bases and the J gene end by 5 bases; junction bases not matched to a gene: 6. Germline CDR1 SGHDN, CDR2 FVKESK. The CDR3 contains 15 residues. The CDR3 protein is CASSPGQGWNNEQFF. In DNA, the CDR3 is TGTGCCAGCAGCCCGGGACAGGGATGGAACAATGAGCAGTTCTTC.

This chain connects TRBV11-2 to TRBJ2-3; possibly TRBD1 for D (5 bases). Germline values: CDR1 SGHAT, CDR2 FQNNGV. Trimming left V 5 bases short and J 0 bases short, with 15 bases between. The CDR3 sequence is 16 residues long. CDR3 amino acids: CASSPGHLISTDTQYF. CDR3 nucleotides: TGTGCCAGCAGCCCAGGACACCTCATTAGCACAGATACGCAGTATTTT.

This clone was seen a few times. The chain carries TRBV6-6 and TRBJ2-4, with TRBD1 identical over 7 bases. CDR1 is MNHNY and CDR2 is SVGAGI in the germline V gene (reference sequence). This CDR3 region has 15 residues. V dropped 2 bases and J dropped 4; count of bases not matched to a gene: 5. CDR3 sequence: CASSYGTESKNIQYF. The CDR3 region has the DNA TGTGCCAGCAGTTACGGGACAGAATCGAAAAACATTCAGTACTTC.

This clone was detected a few times. The rearrangement links TRBV5-6 to TRBJ1-5, with TRBD1 matching over 8 bases. The V gene's germline CDR1 is SGHDT and CDR2 YYEEEE. There are 14 residues in the CDR3. J gave up 5 bases and V 4 bases, and 5 bases lay outside the gene matches. This chain's CDR3 is CASSRQGYHQPQHF. In DNA, the CDR3 is TGTGCCAGCAGCCGACAGGGGTATCATCAGCCCCAGCATTTT.